This T cell receptor beta chain is drawn from a study of response to subunit inactivated influenza vaccine. Germline V gives CDR1 SGHKS, CDR2 YYEKEE (reference sequence). V lost 2 bases to trimming and J lost 7 bases; unmatched junction nucleotides: 5. The CDR3 covers 13 residues. Study observations and caveats: A suggestion made by the authors is that each seasonal influenza vaccination recruits few new T cells.

A single record per CDR3 protein comes from TCRdb applying MiXCR to the RT-PCR reads. The data show under 850,000 distinct CDR3 sequences, less than 20% seen once. To note about this clonotype: As yet, its antigen is unknown.

The sequence was collected from a man in his forties or fifties who received an inactivated influenza vaccine. V is TRBV5-5 and J is TRBJ2-5; 7 bases agree with TRBD2. The input for sequencing was PBMCs from blood, taken 5 to 6 days after vaccination. The CDR3 loop reads CASSFVGGGTQYF. DNA for the CDR3: TGTGCCAGCAGCTTCGTTGGCGGGGGGACCCAGTACTTC.